Each of the 5 T cell receptor beta chains below was sequenced from the same sample in a study of post-analysis software for immune sequencing data. The TCR beta cDNA libraries carried unique molecular identifiers. Each CDR3 protein is one row after TCRdb ran MiXCR on the PCR reads. The table has around 160,000 distinct CDR3 sequences, 35% to 40% seen once; the top ten hold under 30%. Sequences were derived from blood, sampled after autologous hematopoietic stem cell transplantation. All receptors derive from a girl aged 10 to 17 with multiple sclerosis.

V usage is TRBV15 and J usage is TRBJ2-7; D is unclear. The DNA end favors TRBJ2-5, so the J call may be wrong. Per germline, CDR1 LNHNV and CDR2 YYDKDF (reference sequence). The CDR3 sequence is 12 residues long. The DNA of the CDR3 is TGTGCCACCAGCAGAGATCATGCGACCCAGTACTTC. Protein sequence: CATSRDHATQYF.

The genes are TRBV28 and TRBJ2-3; 9 bases map to TRBD2. Germline V gene data show CDR1 as MDHEN and CDR2 as SYDVKM. V shed 7 bases and J 1 base; nucleotides not matched to a gene: 3. This CDR3 has 14 amino acids. The CDR3 sequence is CASTRTSGTDTQYF. DNA for the CDR3: TGTGCCAGCACCAGGACTAGCGGCACAGATACGCAGTATTTT.

The CDR3 sequence: CSAQTGKSYEQYF. As DNA, the CDR3 is TGCAGTGCTCAGACAGGAAAATCCTACGAGCAGTACTTC. V usage is TRBV20-1 and J usage is TRBJ2-4; a possible D gene is TRBD1 (6 bases). The DNA end lines up better with TRBJ2-7; the J call may be wrong. CDR1 and CDR2 (germline): DFQATT, SNEGSKA (reference sequence). The CDR3 runs to 13 residues.

A few counts support this clonotype. The J gene is TRBJ2-3, the V gene TRBV20-1; D possibly corresponds to TRBD1 (5 bases). Germline CDR1 reads DFQATT; CDR2 reads SNEGSKA (reference sequence). V was clipped by 3 bases and J by 6 bases, with 10 bases between them. CDR3 size: 12 residues. The CDR3: CSARSSGDTQYF. The CDR3 DNA is TGCAGTGCTAGGTCTTCAGGGGATACGCAGTATTTT.

The V and J genes are TRBV10-3 and TRBJ2-5; the D gene could be TRBD1 or TRBD2 (5 bases each). Trimming took 2 bases from V and 5 from J, leaving 18 bases between them. This CDR3 is 16 amino acids long. Germline CDR1 and CDR2: ENHRY and SYGVKD. CDR3 bases: TGTGCCATCAGTGAGGTGACTGGGACGGCCTCGGAGACCCAGTACTTC. Protein product: CAISEVTGTASETQYF.